This T cell receptor beta chain was found in a study of blood T cell repertoires in COVID-19. Study summary: Sites across the United States, Italy and Spain contributed samples from acute and convalescent COVID-19. The cDNA or gDNA used as material had been derived from T cells, B-cell-depleted T cells, or PBMCs.

In the original processing: The assay estimated nucleated cells by amplifying reference gene primers. Here immunoSEQ multiplex PCR was the method, and the copy in TCRdb shows in-frame clones only, minus some. That table supplies the V and J calls and clone size; D and trimming were determined from the DNA. The repertoire holds around 120,000 clones, with 75% to 85% as singletons. Looked up from germline, CDR1 is SGHTA and CDR2 is FQGNSA. The ends were cut back, 2 bases at V and 0 bases at J, with 7 bases in the middle. This CDR3 is built from 14 residues. This receptor was obtained from a woman aged 80 or older with acute or convalescent COVID-19. The chain uses TRBV7-2 and TRBJ1-1; D ambiguous. The sample was peripheral blood. The CDR3 loop reads CASSLISVNTEAFF. The CDR3 coding sequence is TGTGCCAGCAGCTTAATTTCTGTGAACACTGAAGCTTTCTTT.